Each of the 31 T cell receptor beta chains below was sequenced from the same sample in a study of spatial heterogeneity in lung cancer. Time point given: sample taken at primary tumor resection. The authors sequenced whole RNA from tumor, nontumor lung or frozen PBMC without sorting. Each CDR3 protein is one row after TCRdb ran MiXCR on the 5' RACE reads. Found here are 50,000 or so distinct CDR3 sequences, less than 9% of them singletons; the top ten hold about 13%. Sequences were derived from PBMCs, sampled at surgery. The source of these receptors is a female donor with early-stage non-small cell lung cancer.

This clonotype was counted many times. The V and J genes are TRBV27 and TRBJ2-3; 9 bases match TRBD2. Germline assignment: CDR1 MNHEY and CDR2 SMNVEV (reference sequence). The CDR3 sequence is 18 residues long. After removal of 4 bases from V and 4 bases from J, the junction contained 15 bases not matched to a gene. The CDR3 sequence is CASSSRPSSGVRADTQYF. CDR3 nucleotide sequence: TGTGCCAGCAGTTCTAGACCTTCTAGCGGGGTGAGGGCAGATACGCAGTATTTT.

The V and J genes are TRBV6-2 or TRBV6-3 and TRBJ2-1; TRBD1 aligns across 8 bases. The junction had 9 bases not matched to a gene; V was cut back by 2 bases and J by 3 bases. Germline V gene sequence: CDR1 MNHEY, CDR2 SVGEGT. The CDR3 covers 17 residues. The CDR3 bases are TGTGCCAGCAGTTACCAACGGACAGGGAGGATCTACAATGAGCAGTTCTTC. Protein product: CASSYQRTGRIYNEQFF.

This clonotype was counted at least ten times. This chain connects TRBV7-9 to TRBJ2-4; the match to TRBD1 covers 8 bases. With 1 base clipped from V and 2 bases from J, the junction kept 7 bases outside the gene matches. The CDR3 loop spans 17 amino acids. Looked up from germline, CDR1 is SEHNR and CDR2 is FQNEAQ (reference sequence). CDR3 DNA sequence: TGTGCCAGCAGCTTAGGGGAGGACAGGGAGACCAAAAACATTCAGTACTTC. Residues: CASSLGEDRETKNIQYF.

The chain combines TRBV4-3 with TRBJ1-6; D uncertain. Germline V gene lookup returns CDR1 LGHNA and CDR2 YSLEER. Trimming shortened V by 0 bases and J by 6 bases, and 12 bases separated the two germline ends. This CDR3 spans 16 amino acids. CDR3 sequence: CASSQDGRARNSPLHF. CDR3 DNA: TGCGCCAGCAGCCAAGACGGGAGGGCCCGTAATTCACCCCTCCACTTT.

J is TRBJ2-7 and V is TRBV4-3, with TRBD1 matching 9 bases. The length of the CDR3 is 15 residues. CDR1 LGHNA and CDR2 YSLEER come from the germline V gene. Losses at the gene ends were 4 bases for V and 6 bases for J; bases not matched to a gene: 10. The CDR3 DNA follows: TGCGCCAGCAGCCTGGGGGGGACAGGGATAAGCGAGCAGTACTTC. Its translation: CASSLGGTGISEQYF.

There are a few counts of this clonotype. The gene calls are TRBV2 and TRBJ2-7, with 9 bases matching TRBD1. The V gene's germline CDR1 is SNHLY and CDR2 FYNNEI. Losses at the gene ends were 6 bases for V and 1 base for J; bases not matched to a gene: 7. The CDR3 runs 15 residues. CDR3 protein: CASREQGANSYEQYF. The CDR3 DNA sequence: TGTGCCAGCAGAGAACAGGGGGCGAATTCCTACGAGCAGTACTTC.

This clonotype was seen only a few times. The DNA of the CDR3 is TGCGCCAGCAGCCAGATGACGAGAGATACGCAGTATTTT. Translating it yields CASSQMTRDTQYF. This rearrangement joins TRBV4-1 to TRBJ2-3; D is uncertain. The V gene's germline CDR1 is MGHRA and CDR2 YSYEKL. The V gene lost 3 bases and the J gene lost 5 bases, with 9 bases spanning the gap. This CDR3 region has 13 residues.

The V and J genes are TRBV3-1 and TRBJ1-5; a weak D match, TRBD1 (6 bases). V was pared by 5 bases and J by 1 base, with 9 bases between. This CDR3 has 14 residues. CDR1 and CDR2 (germline): LGHDT, YNNKEL (reference sequence). The CDR3 nucleotides are TGTGCCAGCAGCTCCGACAGGAGCAATCAGCCCCAGCATTTT. Translation: CASSSDRSNQPQHF.

This clonotype was observed a few times. J is TRBJ1-6 and V is TRBV11-3; D is unresolved. The germline V gene has CDR1 SGHNT and CDR2 YENEEA. The CDR3 contains 13 residues. V lost 3 bases, J lost 7 bases, and 7 bases lay in between. The CDR3 coding sequence is TGTGCCAGCAGCTTCGACCCGAATTCACCCCTCCACTTT. It translates to CASSFDPNSPLHF. Full variable domain (remainder filled in from reference TRBV11-3 and TRBJ1-6): EAGVVQSPRYKIIEKKQPVAFWCNPISGHNTLYWYLQNLGQGPELLIRYENEEAVDDSQLPKDRFSAERLKGVDSTLKIQPAELGDSAVYLCASSFDPNSPLHFGNGTRLTVT.

CDR3: CASSLVGGIGLFF. The CDR3 DNA sequence: TGTGCCAGCAGCTTAGTCGGGGGGATTGGGCTGTTTTTT. This chain joins TRBV7-2 and TRBJ2-2, with 7 bases identical to TRBD2. This CDR3 is built from 13 residues. Germline V gene sequence: CDR1 SGHTA, CDR2 FQGNSA. Unmatched junction bases numbered 6, after V lost 1 base and J lost 13 bases.

The gene calls are TRBV6-2 or TRBV6-3 and TRBJ2-1, with 8 nucleotides matching TRBD2. Germline V gene sequence: CDR1 MNHEY, CDR2 SVGEGT. The CDR3 consists of 16 residues. Trimming took 5 bases from V and 4 from J; bases not matched to a gene: 10. The DNA of the CDR3 is TGTGCCAGCAGTCCGATAGCGGGAAGGGTTTACAATGAGCAGTTCTTC. It specifies CASSPIAGRVYNEQFF.

This chain connects TRBV19 to TRBJ1-5; tentative D call: TRBD1 (6 bases). This CDR3 has 17 amino acids. Germline loops: CDR1 LNHDA, CDR2 SQIVND (reference sequence). Trimming removed 8 bases from V and 7 bases from J, with 27 bases in between. The CDR3 region is CASDLGPGGPITQPQHF. CDR3 coding DNA: TGTGCCAGTGACCTGGGACCCGGGGGGCCTATAACCCAGCCCCAGCATTTT.

This clonotype was seen only a few times. The chain uses TRBV13 and TRBJ2-3; D possibly corresponds to TRBD1 (5 bases). V was pared by 4 bases and J by 0 bases, with 11 bases between. Germline CDR1 is PRHDT and CDR2 is FYEKMQ (reference sequence). CDR3 length: 15 amino acids. The CDR3 is CASSSGPSSTDTQYF. CDR3 sequence (DNA): TGTGCCAGCAGCTCAGGGCCATCTAGCACAGATACGCAGTATTTT.

This clonotype was seen a few times. This rearrangement joins TRBV11-2 to TRBJ1-6; the D gene is possibly TRBD1 (5 bases). V was clipped by 4 bases and J by 0 bases, with 10 bases between them. Germline V gene sequence: CDR1 SGHAT, CDR2 FQNNGV. This CDR3 is 16 amino acids long. CDR3 loop: CASSWGRSSYNSPLHF. CDR3 sequence (DNA): TGTGCCAGCAGCTGGGGACGGAGCTCCTATAATTCACCCCTCCACTTT.

This clonotype has ten or more counts. The gene calls are TRBV9 and TRBJ2-1; the D gene is possibly TRBD2 (6 bases). This CDR3 is built from 15 residues. V was shortened by 3 bases and J by 0 bases, with 10 bases between the two germline ends. Germline V gene lookup returns CDR1 SGDLS and CDR2 YYNGEE. The CDR3 sequence is CASSGPSVSYNEQFF. Here the CDR3 DNA reads TGTGCCAGCAGCGGCCCTAGCGTCTCCTACAATGAGCAGTTCTTC.

The rearrangement links TRBV6-5 to TRBJ2-5, with D perhaps matching TRBD2 (6 bases). The CDR3 covers 17 residues. CDR1 and CDR2 (germline): MNHEY, SVGAGI. Trimming left V 0 bases short and J 2 bases short, with 16 bases between. CDR3 DNA sequence: TGTGCCAGCAGTTACTCTGCGCAGGGAGGATGGCAAGAGACCCAGTACTTC. This translates into CASSYSAQGGWQETQYF.

This clonotype has at least ten counts. The chain has TRBV5-1 and TRBJ2-5, with TRBD2 identical over 8 bases. The germline gives CDR1 SGHRS, CDR2 YFSETQ. The length of the CDR3 is 15 residues. V lost 1 base to trimming and J lost 2 bases; unmatched junction nucleotides: 4. The CDR3 loop reads CASSLQRGPQETQYF. CDR3 DNA: TGCGCCAGCAGCTTGCAGCGGGGGCCGCAAGAGACCCAGTACTTC.

This clonotype was counted a few times. This chain uses TRBV12-3 or TRBV12-4 with TRBJ2-2; 9 bases fit TRBD1. This CDR3 spans 15 amino acids. V trimming: 6 bases; J trimming: 5 bases; junction bases outside the gene matches: 7. The CDR3 sequence is CASRPTGGWTGELFF. The CDR3 nucleotides read TGTGCCAGCAGGCCTACAGGGGGCTGGACCGGGGAGCTGTTTTTT.

This clonotype was seen at least ten times. This sequence joins TRBV5-1 and TRBJ2-7; 8 bases match TRBD1. Germline CDR1 and CDR2: SGHRS and YFSETQ. This CDR3 is 15 amino acids long. V was pared by 5 bases and J by 4 bases, with 11 bases of the junction left unmatched. CDR3 nucleotides: TGCGCCAGCAGACAAAGTGGACAGGGTGAATACGAGCAGTACTTC. Translating gives CASRQSGQGEYEQYF.

This clonotype has only a few counts. The genes are TRBV12-3 or TRBV12-4 and TRBJ2-4; either TRBD1 or TRBD2 may supply D (5 bases each). Trimming removed 8 bases at V and 2 bases at J, with 13 bases between. There are 14 residues in the CDR3. DNA for the CDR3: TGTGCCAGCGGGACGCAGGGATCCAAAAACATTCAGTACTTC. Translation gives CASGTQGSKNIQYF.

This chain links TRBV12-3 or TRBV12-4 with TRBJ2-7; D is unclear. V dropped 5 bases and J dropped 0 bases, with 8 bases sitting between them. CDR3 length: 13 residues. Here the CDR3 DNA reads TGTGCCAGCAGTCTGAGGAGCTCCTACGAGCAGTACTTC. Residues: CASSLRSSYEQYF.

This clonotype was seen only a few times. This chain connects TRBV9 to TRBJ2-1; D is perhaps TRBD1 or TRBD2 (7 bases each). Looked up from germline, CDR1 is SGDLS and CDR2 is YYNGEE. This CDR3 comprises 16 residues. With 0 bases removed from V and 8 bases from J, the gap between germline ends came to 18 bases. DNA of the CDR3: TGTGCCAGCAGCGTAGTGGGAGGGGGCGCAGAAGATGAGCAGTTCTTC. It codes for CASSVVGGGAEDEQFF.

The J gene is TRBJ1-4, the V gene TRBV15; TRBD1 matches 9 bases. The ends lost 0 bases at V and 7 bases at J; junction bases unmatched: 6. Looked up from germline, CDR1 is LNHNV and CDR2 is YYDKDF (reference sequence). The CDR3 has 16 residues. In DNA form, the CDR3 reads TGTGCCACCAGCAGAGACGGACAGGGGTTAAGTGAAAAACTGTTTTTT. Translation: CATSRDGQGLSEKLFF.

Many counts were recorded for this clonotype. The genes are TRBV7-9 and TRBJ1-1; 8 bases match TRBD1. Germline V gene lookup returns CDR1 SEHNR and CDR2 FQNEAQ (reference sequence). The CDR3 has 15 amino acids. After removal of 5 bases from V and 3 bases from J, the junction contained 8 bases not matched to a gene. For the CDR3, the DNA is TGTGCCAGCAGCGATAGACAGGGGACGGACACTGAAGCTTTCTTT. It specifies CASSDRQGTDTEAFF.

The V gene is TRBV12-3 or TRBV12-4, the J gene TRBJ2-1, with 8 bases matching TRBD2. CDR3 length: 15 amino acids. V lost 6 bases to trimming and J lost 2 bases; unmatched junction nucleotides: 6. Written as DNA, the CDR3 is TGTGCCAGCAGCCTTAGCGGGGTTACCTACAATGAGCAGTTCTTC. Translated: CASSLSGVTYNEQFF.

The V and J genes are TRBV6-5 and TRBJ1-2; D not certain. Looked up from germline, CDR1 is MNHEY and CDR2 is SVGAGI. The V gene lost 2 bases and the J gene lost 6 bases, with 16 bases spanning the gap. The CDR3 contains 15 residues. The CDR3 nucleotides read TGTGCCAGCAGTTACGATTCGGTGAGGAGGGATGGCTACACCTTC. Translating gives CASSYDSVRRDGYTF.

This chain uses TRBV11-1 with TRBJ2-3; no reliable D call. In germline, CDR1 is SGHAT, CDR2 FQDESV (reference sequence). The CDR3 spans 15 residues. V was trimmed by 3 bases and J by 4 bases, leaving 14 bases between them. The CDR3 reads CASSFPDSPPDTQYF. The CDR3 DNA is TGTGCCAGCAGCTTTCCCGACTCACCCCCAGATACGCAGTATTTT.

This clonotype turned up a few times. V and J are TRBV27 and TRBJ2-5; D gene ambiguous. This CDR3 spans 13 amino acids. CDR1 and CDR2 from the germline V gene are MNHEY and SMNVEV (reference sequence). V lost 2 bases to trimming and J lost 0 bases, with 4 bases between them. CDR3 residues: CASSLRDQETQYF. CDR3 nucleotide sequence: TGTGCCAGCAGTTTACGGGACCAAGAGACCCAGTACTTC.

This clonotype has more than one count but fewer than ten. The chain employs TRBV27 and TRBJ1-2; D perhaps matches TRBD1 (5 bases). The germline V gene has CDR1 MNHEY and CDR2 SMNVEV (reference sequence). Deletions cut 3 bases from V and 8 bases from J, with 16 bases between. This CDR3 is built from 14 residues. The chain's CDR3 is CASSLGPTGGGYTF. The CDR3, as DNA: TGTGCCAGCAGTTTGGGGCCCACCGGAGGGGGCTACACCTTC.

This clonotype was observed a handful of times. The chain has TRBV7-9 and TRBJ1-2; 7 bases align to TRBD1. The length of the CDR3 is 16 residues. CDR1 SEHNR and CDR2 FQNEAQ come from the germline V gene (reference sequence). V shed 6 bases and J 4 bases; nucleotides not matched to a gene: 14. CDR3 DNA sequence: TGTGCCAGCAGGCCCCCCGGGACAGCCTCGATCTATGGCTACACCTTC. Translating it yields CASRPPGTASIYGYTF.

This clonotype has ten or more counts. This chain links TRBV5-1 with TRBJ1-3; TRBD1 matches 10 bases. CDR3 size: 18 residues. V lost 4 bases, J lost 4 bases, and 14 bases stayed unmatched. The germline CDR1 and CDR2 sequences are SGHRS and YFSETQ. In nucleotides, the CDR3 is TGCGCCAGCAGCCCGGGACAGGGGACCCTCAACCCCGGAAACACCATATATTTT. Its translation: CASSPGQGTLNPGNTIYF.